The 32 T cell receptor beta chains given below trace back to one sample, sequenced in a study of OX40 agonist ivuxolimab in advanced cancers. Method: immunoSEQ multiplex PCR; TCRdb's copy keeps in-frame clones and lacks some. The sample comprises approximately 86,000 clones, about 86% of which are singletons, and 6.5% rests with the top ten. This material consisted of CD4+ or CD8+ T cells sorted from blood, taken in a trial of the OX40 agonist ivuxolimab. These TCRs come from an adult with an advanced solid tumor such as melanoma, head and neck, liver or kidney cancer.

CDR3 coding DNA: TGTGCCTGGAAGCGACAGGGGGCCTTCAATGAGCAGTTCTTC. It codes for CAWKRQGAFNEQFF. The chain combines TRBV30 with TRBJ2-1; TRBD1 agrees at 10 bases. V lost 4 bases, J lost 6 bases, and 6 bases stayed unmatched. Germline-derived CDR1 and CDR2 are GTSNPN and SVGIG (reference sequence). The CDR3 is 14 residues long. Full variable domain (outside the CDR3, taken from reference TRBV30 and TRBJ2-1): SQTIHQWPATLVQPVGSPLSLECTVEGTSNPNLYWYRQAAGRGLQLLFYSVGIGQISSEVPQNLSASRPQDRQFILSSKKLLLSDSGFYLCAWKRQGAFNEQFFGPGTRLTVL.

The chain combines TRBV30 with TRBJ1-6; D unresolved. This CDR3 is 14 amino acids long. Germline V gives CDR1 GTSNPN, CDR2 SVGIG (reference sequence). V gave up 4 bases and J gave up 1 base, with 8 bases separating them. CDR3 bases: TGTGCCTGGATGAGGGAGTCCTATAATTCACCCCTCCACTTT. Its translation: CAWMRESYNSPLHF.

The chain carries TRBV1 and TRBJ1-5; TRBD1 reflects the table's D call only, with no check against the DNA. TRBV1 is a recognized pseudogene. CDR3 length equals 20 residues. The chain's CDR3 is CTSSQDPRDRLDGRNQPQHF. The CDR3 coding sequence is TGCACCAGCAGCCAAGACCCCCGGGACAGGTTAGACGGTCGTAATCAGCCCCAGCATTTT.

The rearrangement joins TRBV2 to TRBJ2-1, with 14 bases fitting TRBD2. V trimming: 5 bases; J trimming: 10 bases; junction bases outside the gene matches: 10. Germline-derived CDR1 and CDR2 are SNHLY and FYNNEI. This CDR3 has 16 residues. CDR3 sequence: CASSTWTSGGPTEQFF. In DNA, the CDR3 is TGTGCCAGCAGTACCTGGACTAGCGGGGGGCCCACAGAGCAGTTCTTC.

The chain recombines TRBV7-9 with TRBJ2-7, with TRBD1 matching 9 bases. CDR1 is SEHNR, CDR2 FQNEAQ, per germline (reference sequence). The V gene end was trimmed by 5 bases and the J gene end by 4 bases; junction bases not matched to a gene: 6. This CDR3 contains 14 residues. The CDR3 DNA reads as TGTGCCAGCAGCCCCGGGACAGGGCAATACGAGCAGTACTTC. Amino acid sequence: CASSPGTGQYEQYF.

Written as DNA, the CDR3 is TGTGCCAGAAGCGACCGGAGGGATGATGACAAAAACATTCAGTACTTC. Protein product: CARSDRRDDDKNIQYF. V usage is TRBV7-5 and J usage is TRBJ2-4; TRBD2, as called in the table, went unchecked against the DNA. TRBV7-5 is reported as a pseudogene. The CDR3 has 16 amino acids.

This chain joins TRBV6-1 and TRBJ2-7; D is unclear. Deletions cut 3 bases from V and 0 bases from J, with 6 bases between. Germline CDR1 is MNHNS and CDR2 is SASEGT. The CDR3 covers 13 residues. CDR3 loop: CASSDGHSYEQYF. CDR3 sequence (DNA): TGTGCCAGCAGTGATGGGCACTCCTACGAGCAGTACTTC.

V and J are TRBV6-1 and TRBJ1-2; D call uncertain. This CDR3 region has 18 residues. V gave up 2 bases and J gave up 0 bases, with 19 bases separating them. CDR1 is MNHNS and CDR2 is SASEGT in the germline V gene. CDR3 bases: TGTGCCAGCAGTGAATATTCCCCAGGATTAAACGCTAACTATGGCTACACCTTC. It is translated as CASSEYSPGLNANYGYTF.

V usage is TRBV30 and J usage is TRBJ1-2, with 7 positions matching TRBD1. V trimming: 4 bases; J trimming: 4 bases; junction bases outside the gene matches: 9. Per the germline V gene, CDR1 is GTSNPN and CDR2 is SVGIG (reference sequence). The CDR3 has 14 amino acids. This CDR3 is CAWTRQGKIYGYTF. The CDR3 coding sequence is TGTGCCTGGACCCGACAGGGAAAGATCTATGGCTACACCTTC.

The V gene is TRBV18, the J gene TRBJ1-3, with no clear D. CDR1 KGHSH and CDR2 LQKENI come from the germline V gene. Trimming left V 0 bases short and J 2 bases short, with 8 bases between. The CDR3 spans 15 residues. The CDR3 reads CASSPPTHAGNTIYF. The CDR3 nucleotides read TGTGCCAGCTCACCACCCACTCACGCTGGAAACACCATATATTTT.

The V call is TRBV6-5, the J call TRBJ1-5; no clear D. The V gene's germline CDR1 is MNHEY and CDR2 SVGAGI. V was pared by 0 bases and J by 4 bases, with 10 bases between. The CDR3 runs to 15 residues. CDR3 nucleotide sequence: TGTGCCAGCAGTTACTCGGGCAGGCGGAATCAGCCCCAGCATTTT. Amino acids: CASSYSGRRNQPQHF.

This chain connects TRBV6-1 to TRBJ1-5; D uncertain. The V end was cut by 7 bases, the J end by 0 bases, with 13 bases between. The germline gives CDR1 MNHNS, CDR2 SASEGT. CDR3 length: 15 amino acids. CDR3 amino acids: CASTRGSYSNQPQHF. CDR3 DNA sequence: TGTGCCAGCACAAGAGGGTCATATAGCAATCAGCCCCAGCATTTT.

The rearrangement joins TRBV2 to TRBJ2-7; 10 nucleotides align to TRBD2. The germline V gene encodes CDR1 SNHLY and CDR2 FYNNEI. The junction had 4 bases not matched to a gene; V was cut back by 5 bases and J by 0 bases. There are 15 residues in the CDR3. The CDR3 spells CASSRTSGISYEQYF. The CDR3 bases are TGTGCCAGCAGTCGGACTAGCGGAATCTCCTACGAGCAGTACTTC.

This chain joins TRBV11-3 and TRBJ2-7, with 9 bases identical to TRBD2. Unmatched junction bases numbered 2, after V lost 5 bases and J lost 0 bases. Per germline, CDR1 SGHNT and CDR2 YENEEA. This CDR3 contains 14 residues. CDR3 DNA sequence: TGTGCCAGCAGCCCTAGCGGGGCCTCCTACGAGCAGTACTTC. As protein: CASSPSGASYEQYF.

The genes are TRBV7-9 and TRBJ2-4, with 7 positions matching TRBD1. J gave up 8 bases and V 1 base, and 8 bases lay outside the gene matches. CDR1 and CDR2 (germline): SEHNR, FQNEAQ (reference sequence). The CDR3 totals 15 residues. In nucleotides, the CDR3 is TGTGCCAGCAGCTTAGTTAAACAGGGGAGAGACATTCAGTACTTC. This sequence encodes CASSLVKQGRDIQYF.

The rearrangement links TRBV2 to TRBJ1-5; D is possibly TRBD1 (5 bases). This CDR3 contains 13 residues. The ends were cut back, 3 bases at V and 6 bases at J, with 9 bases in the middle. Germline loops: CDR1 SNHLY, CDR2 FYNNEI. The CDR3 here is CASSDGGTQPQHF. As DNA, the CDR3 is TGTGCCAGCAGTGACGGGGGGACTCAGCCCCAGCATTTT.

The chain links TRBV27 to TRBJ1-1; possible D gene TRBD1, 5 bases. Trimming took off 8 bases at V and 4 bases at J, with 17 bases between the two ends. The germline V gene encodes CDR1 MNHEY and CDR2 SMNVEV (reference sequence). The length of the CDR3 is 14 residues. The CDR3 reads CASSPRVLGTEAFF. CDR3 bases: TGTGCCAGCTCCCCCAGGGTGCTGGGCACTGAAGCTTTCTTT.

The chain is built from TRBV7-3 and TRBJ1-1; no clear D gene. CDR1 is SGHTA, CDR2 FQGTGA, per germline. The CDR3 has 13 amino acids. Trimming removed 3 bases at V and 1 base at J, with 6 bases between. CDR3 nucleotide sequence: TGTGCCAGCAGCTTCACAGAGAACACTGAAGCTTTCTTT. Protein sequence: CASSFTENTEAFF.

In DNA, the CDR3 is TGTGCCAGCTCAGGCGGCGCAGGGGATCGGGGCCTCTATGGCTACACCTTC. Its translation is CASSGGAGDRGLYGYTF. The chain recombines TRBV18 with TRBJ1-2; D is perhaps TRBD1 (6 bases). The CDR3 is 17 residues long. The germline CDR1 and CDR2 sequences are KGHSH and LQKENI. The germline V and J ends were trimmed by 5 bases and 4 bases, with 23 bases remaining between them. Together with reference TRBV18 and TRBJ1-2, the CDR3 gives the full variable domain: NAGVMQNPRHLVRRRGQEARLRCSPMKGHSHVYWYRQLPEEGLKFMVYLQKENIIDESGMPKERFSAEFPKEGPSILRIQQVVRGDSAAYFCASSGGAGDRGLYGYTFGSGTRLTVV.

The chain employs TRBV27 and TRBJ2-5, with TRBD1 matching over 8 bases. CDR3 size: 14 residues. CDR1 is MNHEY and CDR2 is SMNVEV in the germline V gene (reference sequence). V gave up 3 bases and J gave up 4 bases; unmatched junction bases: 4. The CDR3 DNA reads TGTGCCAGCAGTTTCCAGGGGGCTCGAGAGACCCAGTACTTC. Its translation: CASSFQGARETQYF.

The V and J genes are TRBV18 and TRBJ1-3; D is unresolved. Germline CDR1 reads KGHSH; CDR2 reads LQKENI. The CDR3 is made up of 15 amino acids. V dropped 3 bases and J dropped 2 bases, with 11 bases sitting between them. The CDR3 bases are TGTGCCAGCTCACCCGTCAGGCACACTGGAAACACCATATATTTT. Its protein is CASSPVRHTGNTIYF.

The chain employs TRBV11-2 and TRBJ2-7; D uncertain. Germline V gene sequence: CDR1 SGHAT, CDR2 FQNNGV. The CDR3 length is 14 residues. V was shortened by 5 bases and J by 5 bases, with 16 bases between the two germline ends. Here the CDR3 DNA reads TGTGCCAGCAGCCTCTCCCCCATGCGTAACGAGCAGTACTTC. Its protein is CASSLSPMRNEQYF. Full variable domain (rest looked up from reference TRBV11-2 and TRBJ2-7): EAGVAQSPRYKIIEKRQSVAFWCNPISGHATLYWYQQILGQGPKLLIQFQNNGVVDDSQLPKDRFSAERLKGVDSTLKIQPAKLEDSAVYLCASSLSPMRNEQYFGPGTRLTVT.

The chain combines TRBV9 with TRBJ1-6; the D gene is possibly TRBD1 (5 bases). Germline V lookup: CDR1 SGDLS, CDR2 YYNGEE. V was cut by 0 bases and J by 9 bases, with 13 bases left in between. CDR3 length: 15 residues. CDR3 bases: TGTGCCAGCAGCGTAGGCGGGACCCCCATTTCACCCCTCCACTTT. Amino acid sequence: CASSVGGTPISPLHF.

Only one count was recorded for this clone. The chain joins TRBV18 to TRBJ2-7; D may be TRBD2 (5 bases). Trimming left V 0 bases short and J 3 bases short, with 12 bases between. The germline gives CDR1 KGHSH, CDR2 LQKENI. The CDR3 runs to 15 residues. This chain's CDR3 is CASSPPSGSLYEQYF. The CDR3 nucleotides read TGTGCCAGCTCACCACCTTCGGGAAGCCTCTACGAGCAGTACTTC.

The V and J genes are TRBV16 and TRBJ1-3; unclear D gene. The CDR3 spans 15 residues. V lost 5 bases and J 4 bases, leaving 15 bases between the germline ends. From germline, CDR1 is KGHSY and CDR2 FQNENV. The chain's CDR3 is CASSERNVEGNTIYF. Written as DNA, the CDR3 is TGTGCCAGCAGCGAGCGGAATGTTGAGGGAAACACCATATATTTT.

The J gene is TRBJ2-2, the V gene TRBV6-5; 8 bases are a match to TRBD2. The V gene's germline CDR1 is MNHEY and CDR2 SVGAGI. The length of the CDR3 is 15 residues. V lost 2 bases, J lost 9 bases, and 8 bases stayed unmatched. The DNA of the CDR3 is TGTGCCAGCAGTTACGTCGGGACTAGACCTCGGGAGCTGTTTTTT. It encodes CASSYVGTRPRELFF.

This chain links TRBV5-4 with TRBJ2-1, with unresolved D. CDR1 is SGHNT, CDR2 YYREEE, per germline (reference sequence). The CDR3 consists of 11 residues. The V gene lost 2 bases and the J gene lost 7 bases, with 4 bases spanning the gap. The CDR3 DNA reads as TGTGCCAGCAGCTTAAGGAATGAGCAGTTCTTC. Its protein product is CASSLRNEQFF.

The chain carries TRBV10-3 and TRBJ1-1; D is possibly TRBD1 (6 bases). The CDR3 is 15 amino acids. V shed 4 bases and J shed 8 bases, with 20 bases lying between them. Germline CDR1 reads ENHRY; CDR2 reads SYGVKD. The CDR3 sequence: CAISGQERTGWEAFF. CDR3 bases: TGTGCCATCAGTGGACAGGAGAGAACAGGCTGGGAAGCTTTCTTT.

This chain links TRBV5-5 with TRBJ2-3; 14 bases are shared with TRBD2. The germline V gene encodes CDR1 SGHKS and CDR2 YYEKEE (reference sequence). CDR3 length equals 16 residues. Trimming at V came to 4 bases and at J to 5 bases, leaving 6 bases not matched to a gene. The CDR3 coding sequence is TGTGCCAGCAGCCCGGGACTAGCGGGAGTTTTAGATACGCAGTATTTT. This encodes CASSPGLAGVLDTQYF.

CDR3 region: CASSYSPGFEGEQYF. The CDR3 nucleotides read TGTGCCAGCAGTTACTCCCCCGGGTTCGAGGGAGAGCAGTACTTC. J is TRBJ2-7 and V is TRBV6-6; D is possibly TRBD2 (5 bases). Germline V lookup: CDR1 MNHNY, CDR2 SVGAGI (reference sequence). Trimming pared 0 bases from V and 7 bases from J, leaving 16 bases between. There are 15 residues in the CDR3.

This clone was picked up a small number of times. J is TRBJ1-5 and V is TRBV21-1; TRBD1 was called by the table and not checked on the DNA. TRBV21-1 is a pseudogene segment. This CDR3 has 15 residues. In DNA, the CDR3 is TGTGCCAGCAGCTTCCGACAGGGAGGAAATCAGCCCCAGCATTTT. Residues: CASSFRQGGNQPQHF.

The V and J genes are TRBV11-2 and TRBJ1-2; D gene ambiguous. V was shortened by 6 bases and J by 3 bases, with 14 bases between the two germline ends. The CDR3 length is 14 residues. CDR1 SGHAT and CDR2 FQNNGV come from the germline V gene. The CDR3 DNA is TGTGCCAGCAGGTTCCCCGGGCGACACTATGGCTACACCTTC. Protein: CASRFPGRHYGYTF.